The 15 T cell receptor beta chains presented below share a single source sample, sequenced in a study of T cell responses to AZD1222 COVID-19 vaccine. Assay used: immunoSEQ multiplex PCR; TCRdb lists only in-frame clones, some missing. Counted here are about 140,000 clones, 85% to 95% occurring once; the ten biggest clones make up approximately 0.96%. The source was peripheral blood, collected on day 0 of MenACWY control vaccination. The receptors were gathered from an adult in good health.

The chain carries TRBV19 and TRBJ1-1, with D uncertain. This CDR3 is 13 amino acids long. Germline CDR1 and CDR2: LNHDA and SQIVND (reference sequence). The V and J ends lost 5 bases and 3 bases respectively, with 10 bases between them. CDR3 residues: CASSSGSYTEAFF. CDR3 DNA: TGTGCCAGTAGTTCTGGCAGTTACACTGAAGCTTTCTTT.

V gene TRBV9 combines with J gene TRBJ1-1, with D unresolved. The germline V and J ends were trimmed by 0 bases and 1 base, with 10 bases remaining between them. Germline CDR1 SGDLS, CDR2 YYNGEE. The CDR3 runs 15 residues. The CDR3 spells CASSVVAVKNTEAFF. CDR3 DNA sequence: TGTGCCAGCAGCGTAGTTGCAGTTAAGAACACTGAAGCTTTCTTT.

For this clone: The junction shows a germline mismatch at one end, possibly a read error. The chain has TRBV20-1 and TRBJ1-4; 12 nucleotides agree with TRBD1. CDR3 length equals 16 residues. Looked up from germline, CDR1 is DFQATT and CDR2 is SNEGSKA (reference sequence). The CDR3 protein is CSAIELGQGAKEKLFF. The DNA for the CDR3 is TGCAGTGCTATTGAACTGGGACAGGGGGCTAAGGAAAAACTGTTTTTT.

Written as DNA, the CDR3 is TGTGCCAGCAGCACCCAAGGACGAGATACGCAGTATTTT. This gives the protein CASSTQGRDTQYF. The J gene is TRBJ2-3, the V gene TRBV11-3; D not certain. The CDR3 is 13 residues long. The V gene's germline CDR1 is SGHNT and CDR2 YENEEA. V dropped 5 bases and J dropped 5 bases, with 11 bases sitting between them.

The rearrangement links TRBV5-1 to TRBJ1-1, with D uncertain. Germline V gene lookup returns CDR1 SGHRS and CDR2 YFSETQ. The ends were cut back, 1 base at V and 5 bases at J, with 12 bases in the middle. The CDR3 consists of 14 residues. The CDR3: CASSLSYPGTEAFF. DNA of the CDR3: TGCGCCAGCAGCTTGTCCTATCCGGGAACTGAAGCTTTCTTT.

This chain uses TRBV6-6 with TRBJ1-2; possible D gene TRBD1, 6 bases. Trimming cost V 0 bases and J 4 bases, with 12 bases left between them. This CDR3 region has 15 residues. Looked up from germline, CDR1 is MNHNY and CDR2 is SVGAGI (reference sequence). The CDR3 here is CASSYSDTGTYGYTF. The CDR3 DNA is TGTGCCAGCAGTTACTCGGATACAGGGACCTATGGCTACACCTTC.

The DNA of the CDR3 is TGTGCCATCAGTGAGGGGGGCGCGAACTATGGCTACACCTTC. It encodes CAISEGGANYGYTF. This chain joins TRBV10-3 and TRBJ1-2, with a tentative D call TRBD1 (6 bases). The V gene's germline CDR1 is ENHRY and CDR2 SYGVKD. CDR3 length equals 14 residues. V shed 2 bases and J shed 2 bases, with 9 bases lying between them.

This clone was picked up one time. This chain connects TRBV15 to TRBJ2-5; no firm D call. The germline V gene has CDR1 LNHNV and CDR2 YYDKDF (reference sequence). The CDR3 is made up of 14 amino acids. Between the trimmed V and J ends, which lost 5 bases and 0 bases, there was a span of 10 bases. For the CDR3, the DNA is TGTGCCACCAGCGGACCTTTGTACCAAGAGACCCAGTACTTC. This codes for CATSGPLYQETQYF. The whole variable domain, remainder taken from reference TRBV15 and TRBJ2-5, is DAMVIQNPRYQVTQFGKPVTLSCSQTLNHNVMYWYQQKSSQAPKLLFHYYDKDFNNEADTPDNFQSRRPNTSFCFLDIRSPGLGDTAMYLCATSGPLYQETQYFGPGTRLLVL.

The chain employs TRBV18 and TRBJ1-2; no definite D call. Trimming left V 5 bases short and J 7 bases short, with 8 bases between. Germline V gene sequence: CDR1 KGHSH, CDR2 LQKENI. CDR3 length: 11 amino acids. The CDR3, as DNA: TGTGCCAGCTCAGATACGGCTGGCTACACCTTC. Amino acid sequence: CASSDTAGYTF.

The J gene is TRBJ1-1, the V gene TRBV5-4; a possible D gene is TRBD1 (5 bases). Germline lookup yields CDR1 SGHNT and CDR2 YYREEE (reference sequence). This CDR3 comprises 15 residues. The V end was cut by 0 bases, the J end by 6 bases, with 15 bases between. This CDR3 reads CASSLEVGRGAEAFF. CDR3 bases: TGTGCCAGCAGCTTGGAGGTGGGTCGGGGGGCTGAAGCTTTCTTT. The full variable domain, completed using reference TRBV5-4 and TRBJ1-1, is ETGVTQSPTHLIKTRGQQVTLRCSSQSGHNTVSWYQQALGQGPQFIFQYYREEENGRGNFPPRFSGLQFPNYSSELNVNALELDDSALYLCASSLEVGRGAEAFFGQGTRLTVV.

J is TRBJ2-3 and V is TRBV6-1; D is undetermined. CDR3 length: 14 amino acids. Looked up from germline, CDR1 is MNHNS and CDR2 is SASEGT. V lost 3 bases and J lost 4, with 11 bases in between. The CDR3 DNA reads TGTGCCAGCAGTGATGCGACTGGGTCAGATACGCAGTATTTT. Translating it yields CASSDATGSDTQYF.

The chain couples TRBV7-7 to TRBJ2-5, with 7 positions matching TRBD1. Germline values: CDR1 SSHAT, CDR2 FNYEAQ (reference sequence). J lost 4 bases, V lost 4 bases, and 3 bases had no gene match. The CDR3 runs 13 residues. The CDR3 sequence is CASSYGQAETQYF. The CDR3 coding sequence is TGTGCCAGCAGCTACGGACAGGCAGAGACCCAGTACTTC.

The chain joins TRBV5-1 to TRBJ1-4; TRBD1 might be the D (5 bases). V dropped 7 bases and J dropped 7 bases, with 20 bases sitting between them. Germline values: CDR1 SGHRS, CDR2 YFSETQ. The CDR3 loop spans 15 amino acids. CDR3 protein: CASQPWSGGTEKLFF. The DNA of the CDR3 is TGCGCCAGCCAACCATGGAGTGGGGGTACTGAAAAACTGTTTTTT.

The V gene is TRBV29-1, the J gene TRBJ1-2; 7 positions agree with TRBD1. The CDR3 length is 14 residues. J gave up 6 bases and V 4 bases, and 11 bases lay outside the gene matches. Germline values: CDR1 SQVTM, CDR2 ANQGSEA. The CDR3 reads CSVGGGQAADGYTF. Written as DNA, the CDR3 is TGCAGCGTTGGGGGTGGACAGGCCGCGGATGGCTACACCTTC.

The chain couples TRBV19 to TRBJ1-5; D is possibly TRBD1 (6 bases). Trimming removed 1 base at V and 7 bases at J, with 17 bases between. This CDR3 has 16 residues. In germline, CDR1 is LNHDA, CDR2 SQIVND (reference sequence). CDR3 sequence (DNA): TGTGCCAGTAGTATAGTTTTAGGGGGGCGAGGACAGCCCCAGCATTTT. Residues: CASSIVLGGRGQPQHF.